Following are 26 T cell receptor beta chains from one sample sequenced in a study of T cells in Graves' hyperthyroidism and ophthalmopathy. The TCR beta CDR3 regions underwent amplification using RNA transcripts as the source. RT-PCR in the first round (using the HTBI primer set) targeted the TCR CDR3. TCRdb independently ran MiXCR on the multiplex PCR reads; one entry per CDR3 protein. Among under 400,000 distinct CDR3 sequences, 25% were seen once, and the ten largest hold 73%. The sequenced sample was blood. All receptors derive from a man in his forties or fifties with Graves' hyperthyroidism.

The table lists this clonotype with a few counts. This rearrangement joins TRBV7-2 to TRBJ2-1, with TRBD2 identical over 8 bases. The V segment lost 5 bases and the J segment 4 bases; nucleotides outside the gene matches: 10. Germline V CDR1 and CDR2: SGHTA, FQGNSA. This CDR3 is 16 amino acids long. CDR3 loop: CASSLRPAGGYNEQFF. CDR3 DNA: TGTGCCAGCAGCCTACGGCCCGCGGGAGGATACAATGAGCAGTTCTTC.

The CDR3 DNA sequence: TGTGCCAGCAGTTTATCGGGGACTAGCGGAGTCTACGAGCAGTACTTC. This codes for CASSLSGTSGVYEQYF. This rearrangement joins TRBV27 to TRBJ2-7, with 11 bases matching TRBD2. After removal of 0 bases from V and 3 bases from J, the junction contained 4 bases not matched to a gene. CDR1 is MNHEY and CDR2 is SMNVEV in the germline V gene (reference sequence). CDR3 size: 16 residues.

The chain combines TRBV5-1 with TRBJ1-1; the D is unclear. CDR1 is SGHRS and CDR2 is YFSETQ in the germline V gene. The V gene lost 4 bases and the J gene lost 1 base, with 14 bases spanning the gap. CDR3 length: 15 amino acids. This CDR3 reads CASSDSRRENTEAFF. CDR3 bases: TGCGCCAGCAGCGACTCTCGGCGGGAGAACACTGAAGCTTTCTTT. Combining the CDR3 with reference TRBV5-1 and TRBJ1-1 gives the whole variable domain KAGVTQTPRYLIKTRGQQVTLSCSPISGHRSVSWYQQTPGQGLQFLFEYFSETQRNKGNFPGRFSGRQFSNSRSEMNVSTLELGDSALYLCASSDSRRENTEAFFGQGTRLTVV.

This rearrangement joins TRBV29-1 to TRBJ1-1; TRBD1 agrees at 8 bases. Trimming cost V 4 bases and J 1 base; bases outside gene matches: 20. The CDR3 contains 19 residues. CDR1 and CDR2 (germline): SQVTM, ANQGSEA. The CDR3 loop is CSVVFARIGRGRRNTEAFF. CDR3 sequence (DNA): TGCAGCGTTGTATTCGCACGGATTGGCAGGGGGCGACGGAACACTGAAGCTTTCTTT.

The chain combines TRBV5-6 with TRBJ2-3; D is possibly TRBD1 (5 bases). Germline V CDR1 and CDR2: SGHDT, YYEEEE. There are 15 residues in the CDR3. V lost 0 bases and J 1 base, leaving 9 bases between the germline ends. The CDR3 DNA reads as TGTGCCAGCAGCTTGGCGGTAGGGGGCACAGATACGCAGTATTTT. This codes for CASSLAVGGTDTQYF.

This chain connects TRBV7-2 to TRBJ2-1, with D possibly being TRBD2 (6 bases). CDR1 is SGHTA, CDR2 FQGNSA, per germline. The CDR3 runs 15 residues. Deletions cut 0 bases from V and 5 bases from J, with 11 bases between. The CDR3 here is CASSLAAGPNNEQFF. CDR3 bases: TGTGCCAGCAGCTTAGCGGCGGGACCTAACAATGAGCAGTTCTTC.

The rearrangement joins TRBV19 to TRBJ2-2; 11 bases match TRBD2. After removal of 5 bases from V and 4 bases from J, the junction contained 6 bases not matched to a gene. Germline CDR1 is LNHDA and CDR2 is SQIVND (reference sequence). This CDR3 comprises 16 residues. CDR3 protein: CASSPGLAVSTGELFF. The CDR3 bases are TGTGCCAGTAGTCCGGGACTAGCGGTCTCCACCGGGGAGCTGTTTTTT. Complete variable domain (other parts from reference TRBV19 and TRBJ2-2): DGGITQSPKYLFRKEGQNVTLSCEQNLNHDAMYWYRQDPGQGLRLIYYSQIVNDFQKGDIAEGYSVSREKKESFPLTVTSAQKNPTAFYLCASSPGLAVSTGELFFGEGSRLTVL.

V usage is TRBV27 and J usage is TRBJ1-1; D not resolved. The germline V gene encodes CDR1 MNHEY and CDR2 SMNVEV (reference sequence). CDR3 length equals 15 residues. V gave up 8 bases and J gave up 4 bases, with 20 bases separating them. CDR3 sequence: CASSLSPTQGTEAFF. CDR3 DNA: TGTGCCAGCTCCCTTAGCCCGACTCAAGGCACTGAAGCTTTCTTT.

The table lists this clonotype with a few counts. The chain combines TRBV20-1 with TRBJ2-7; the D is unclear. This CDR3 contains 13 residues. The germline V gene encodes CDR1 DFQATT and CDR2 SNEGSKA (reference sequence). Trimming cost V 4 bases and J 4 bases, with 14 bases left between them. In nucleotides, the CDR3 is TGCAGTGCTATGGACCTACCGAGGTACGAGCAGTACTTC. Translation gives CSAMDLPRYEQYF.

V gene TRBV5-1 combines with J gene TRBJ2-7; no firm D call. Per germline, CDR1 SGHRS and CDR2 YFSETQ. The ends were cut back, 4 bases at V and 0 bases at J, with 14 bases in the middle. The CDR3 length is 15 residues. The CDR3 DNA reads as TGCGCCAGCAGCCCAGATGGATTGCGCTCCTACGAGCAGTACTTC. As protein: CASSPDGLRSYEQYF.

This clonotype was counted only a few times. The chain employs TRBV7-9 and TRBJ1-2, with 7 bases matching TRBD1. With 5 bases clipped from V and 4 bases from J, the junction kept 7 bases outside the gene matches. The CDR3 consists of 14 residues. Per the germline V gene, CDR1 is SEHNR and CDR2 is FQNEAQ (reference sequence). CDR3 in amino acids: CASSPRQGAYGYTF. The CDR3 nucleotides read TGTGCCAGCAGCCCCCGACAGGGTGCCTATGGCTACACCTTC.

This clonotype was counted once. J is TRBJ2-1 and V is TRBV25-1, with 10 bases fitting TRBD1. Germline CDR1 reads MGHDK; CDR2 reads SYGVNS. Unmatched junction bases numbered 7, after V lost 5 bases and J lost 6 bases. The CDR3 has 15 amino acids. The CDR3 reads CASSRPGTGANEQFF. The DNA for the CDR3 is TGTGCCAGCAGTAGGCCCGGGACAGGGGCCAATGAGCAGTTCTTC. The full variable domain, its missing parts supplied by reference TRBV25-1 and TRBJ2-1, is EADIYQTPRYLVIGTGKKITLECSQTMGHDKMYWYQQDPGMELHLIHYSYGVNSTEKGDLSSESTVSRIRTEHFPLTLESARPSHTSQYLCASSRPGTGANEQFFGPGTRLTVL.

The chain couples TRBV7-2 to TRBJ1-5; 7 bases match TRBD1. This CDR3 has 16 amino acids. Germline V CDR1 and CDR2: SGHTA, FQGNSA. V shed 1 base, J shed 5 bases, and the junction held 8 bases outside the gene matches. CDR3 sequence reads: CASSLEGEGAHQPQHF. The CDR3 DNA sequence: TGTGCCAGCAGCTTAGAGGGGGAGGGGGCCCATCAGCCCCAGCATTTT. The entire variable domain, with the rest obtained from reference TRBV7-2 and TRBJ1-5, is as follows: GAGVSQSPSNKVTEKGKDVELRCDPISGHTALYWYRQSLGQGLEFLIYFQGNSAPDKSGLPSDRFSAERTGGSVSTLTIQRTQQEDSAVYLCASSLEGEGAHQPQHFGDGTRLSIL.

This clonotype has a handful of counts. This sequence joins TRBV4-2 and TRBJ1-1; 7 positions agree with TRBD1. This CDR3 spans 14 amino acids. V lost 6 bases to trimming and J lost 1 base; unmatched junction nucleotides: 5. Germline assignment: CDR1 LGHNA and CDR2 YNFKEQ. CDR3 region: CASRKGTENTEAFF. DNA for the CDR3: TGTGCCAGCAGGAAAGGGACAGAGAACACTGAAGCTTTCTTT.

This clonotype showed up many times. The CDR3 nucleotides read TGTGCCAGCCAACGGGGCAATGAGCAGTTCTTC. This gives the protein CASQRGNEQFF. This sequence joins TRBV6-1 and TRBJ2-1, with a weak D call TRBD2 (5 bases). CDR1 and CDR2 from the germline V gene are MNHNS and SASEGT. Trimming cost V 8 bases and J 6 bases, with 8 bases left between them. This CDR3 comprises 11 residues.

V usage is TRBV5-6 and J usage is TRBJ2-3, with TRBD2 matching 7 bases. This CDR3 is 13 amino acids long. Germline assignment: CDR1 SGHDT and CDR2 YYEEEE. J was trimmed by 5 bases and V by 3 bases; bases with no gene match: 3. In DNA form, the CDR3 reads TGTGCCAGCAGCTCGGGACTACGAGATACGCAGTATTTT. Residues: CASSSGLRDTQYF. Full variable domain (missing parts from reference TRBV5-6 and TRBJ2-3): DAGVTQSPTHLIKTRGQQVTLRCSPKSGHDTVSWYQQALGQGPQFIFQYYEEEERQRGNFPDRFSGHQFPNYSSELNVNALLLGDSALYLCASSSGLRDTQYFGPGTRLTVL.

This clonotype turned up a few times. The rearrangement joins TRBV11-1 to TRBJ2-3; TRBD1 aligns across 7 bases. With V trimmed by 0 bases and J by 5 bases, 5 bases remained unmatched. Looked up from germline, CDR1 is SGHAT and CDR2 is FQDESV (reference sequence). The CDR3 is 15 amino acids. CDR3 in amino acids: CASSLAGTEGDTQYF. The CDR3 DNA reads TGTGCCAGCAGCTTAGCCGGGACAGAAGGAGATACGCAGTATTTT.

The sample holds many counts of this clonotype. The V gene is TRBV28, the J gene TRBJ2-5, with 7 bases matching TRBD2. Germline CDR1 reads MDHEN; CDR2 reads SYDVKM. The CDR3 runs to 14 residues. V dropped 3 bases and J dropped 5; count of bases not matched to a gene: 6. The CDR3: CASSFGRETETQYF. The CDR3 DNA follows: TGTGCCAGCAGTTTTGGGCGGGAGACGGAGACCCAGTACTTC.

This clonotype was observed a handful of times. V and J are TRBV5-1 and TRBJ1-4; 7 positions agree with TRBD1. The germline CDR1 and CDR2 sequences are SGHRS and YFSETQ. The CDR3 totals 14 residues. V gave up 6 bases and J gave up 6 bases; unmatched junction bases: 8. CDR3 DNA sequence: TGCGCCAGCACCCTGGGGGGGACAGATGAAAAACTGTTTTTT. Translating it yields CASTLGGTDEKLFF.

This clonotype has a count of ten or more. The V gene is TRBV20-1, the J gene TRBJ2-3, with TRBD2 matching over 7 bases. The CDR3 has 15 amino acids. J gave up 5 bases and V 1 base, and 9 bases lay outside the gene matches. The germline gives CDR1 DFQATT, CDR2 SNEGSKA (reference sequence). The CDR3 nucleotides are TGCAGTGCTAGAGCGGGGGGAATGGACGGAGATACGCAGTATTTT. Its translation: CSARAGGMDGDTQYF.

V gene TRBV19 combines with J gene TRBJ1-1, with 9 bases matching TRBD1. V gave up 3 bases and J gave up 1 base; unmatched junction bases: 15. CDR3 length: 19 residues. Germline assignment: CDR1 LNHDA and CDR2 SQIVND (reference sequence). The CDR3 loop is CASSMIKEADRGRNTEAFF. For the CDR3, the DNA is TGTGCCAGTAGTATGATTAAGGAGGCGGACAGGGGACGGAACACTGAAGCTTTCTTT.

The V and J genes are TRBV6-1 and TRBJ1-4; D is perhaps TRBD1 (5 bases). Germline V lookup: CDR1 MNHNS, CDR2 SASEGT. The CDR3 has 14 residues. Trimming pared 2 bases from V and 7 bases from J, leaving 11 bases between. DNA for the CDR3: TGTGCCAGCAGTGAATCAGGGAAGAGTGAAAAACTGTTTTTT. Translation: CASSESGKSEKLFF.

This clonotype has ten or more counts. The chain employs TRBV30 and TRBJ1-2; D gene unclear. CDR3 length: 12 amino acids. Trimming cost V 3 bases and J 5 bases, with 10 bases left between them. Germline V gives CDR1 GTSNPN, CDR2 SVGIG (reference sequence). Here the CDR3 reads CAWSGGLYGYTF. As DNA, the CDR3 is TGTGCCTGGAGCGGAGGGTTGTATGGCTACACCTTC.

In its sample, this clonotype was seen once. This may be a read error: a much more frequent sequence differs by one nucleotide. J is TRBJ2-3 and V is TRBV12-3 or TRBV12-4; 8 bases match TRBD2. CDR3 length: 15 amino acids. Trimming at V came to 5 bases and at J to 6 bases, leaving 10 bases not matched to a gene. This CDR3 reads CASSVGAGVVDTQYF. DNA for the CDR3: TGTGCCAGCAGTGTCGGAGCGGGAGTAGTTGATACGCAGTATTTT.

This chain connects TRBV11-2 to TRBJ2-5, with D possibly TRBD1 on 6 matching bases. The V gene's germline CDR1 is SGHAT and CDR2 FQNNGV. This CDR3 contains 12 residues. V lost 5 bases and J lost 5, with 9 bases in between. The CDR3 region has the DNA TGTGCCAGCAGCCACGGACAGGAGACCCAGTACTTC. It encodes CASSHGQETQYF. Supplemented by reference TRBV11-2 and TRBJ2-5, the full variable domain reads EAGVAQSPRYKIIEKRQSVAFWCNPISGHATLYWYQQILGQGPKLLIQFQNNGVVDDSQLPKDRFSAERLKGVDSTLKIQPAKLEDSAVYLCASSHGQETQYFGPGTRLLVL.

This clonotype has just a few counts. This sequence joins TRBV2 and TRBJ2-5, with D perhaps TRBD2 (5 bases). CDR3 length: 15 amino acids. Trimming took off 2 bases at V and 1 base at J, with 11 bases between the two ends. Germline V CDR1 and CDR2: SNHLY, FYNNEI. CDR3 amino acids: CASSENSGSQETQYF. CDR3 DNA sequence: TGTGCCAGCAGTGAAAATTCGGGGTCCCAAGAGACCCAGTACTTC. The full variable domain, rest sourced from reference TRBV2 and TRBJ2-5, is EPEVTQTPSHQVTQMGQEVILRCVPISNHLYFYWYRQILGQKVEFLVSFYNNEISEKSEIFDDQFSVERPDGSNFTLKIRSTKLEDSAMYFCASSENSGSQETQYFGPGTRLLVL.